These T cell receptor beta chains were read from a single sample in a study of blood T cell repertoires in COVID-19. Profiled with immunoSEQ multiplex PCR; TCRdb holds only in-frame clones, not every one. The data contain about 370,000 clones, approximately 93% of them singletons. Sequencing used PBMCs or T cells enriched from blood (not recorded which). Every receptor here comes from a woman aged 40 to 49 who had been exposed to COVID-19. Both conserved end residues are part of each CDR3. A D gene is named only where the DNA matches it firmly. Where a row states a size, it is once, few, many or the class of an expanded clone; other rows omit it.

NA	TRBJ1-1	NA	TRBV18	TGTGCCAGCTCACCCACAGGGTCTGGGGACACTGAAGCTTTCTTT	CASSPTGSGDTEAFF
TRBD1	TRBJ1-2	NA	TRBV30	TGTGCCTCCAGACAGGGGGCCTTAGACTATGGCTACACCTTC	CASRQGALDYGYTF
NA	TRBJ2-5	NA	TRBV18	TGTGCCAGCTCACCGAACTTTAATTCAGGGTCTGCGGAAGAGACCCAGTACTTC	CASSPNFNSGSAEETQYF
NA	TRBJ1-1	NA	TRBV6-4	TGTGCCAGCAGAAGTGAGGGTTGGGGCACTGAAGCTTTCTTT	CASRSEGWGTEAFF
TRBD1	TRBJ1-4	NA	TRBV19	TGTGCCAGTAGTGGAGACCCGACAGGGTCTAATGAAAAACTGTTTTTT	CASSGDPTGSNEKLFF
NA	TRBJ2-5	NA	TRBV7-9	TGTGCCAGCAGCTCAGGGACACCCCAAGAGACCCAGTACTTC	CASSSGTPQETQYF
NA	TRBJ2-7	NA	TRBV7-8	TGTGCCAGCAGCTTAGGTGATAGCGGTTACGAGCAGTACTTC	CASSLGDSGYEQYF
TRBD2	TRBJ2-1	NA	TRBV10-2	TGCGCCAGCAGCGATGGACTAGCGGGGGTATACAATGAGCAGTTCTTC	CASSDGLAGVYNEQFF
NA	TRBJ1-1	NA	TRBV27	TGTGCCAGCAGAGCCTGGGAGGGGAACACTGAAGCTTTCTTT	CASRAWEGNTEAFF
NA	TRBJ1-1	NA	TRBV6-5	TGTGCCAGCAGTTACACAGGGATGGGGAACACTGAAGCTTTCTTT	CASSYTGMGNTEAFF
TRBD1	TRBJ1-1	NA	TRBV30	TGTGCCTGGAGTCGACAGGGGGACACTGAAGCTTTCTTT	CAWSRQGDTEAFF
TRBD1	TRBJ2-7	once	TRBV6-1	TGTGCCAGCAGTGAGGGACAGGGGGGGTCCTACGAGCAGTACTTC	CASSEGQGGSYEQYF